The T cell receptor (beta chain) under discussion was sequenced for a study of cytomegalovirus exposure and HLA in healthy donors. This CDR3 contains 14 residues. CDR1 is KGHSH and CDR2 is LQKENI in the germline V gene. Deletions cut 1 base from V and 5 bases from J, with 8 bases between. 60 Vbeta and 13 Jbeta primers were used in PCR. Repertoires were generated with immunoSEQ multiplex PCR, while TCRdb's copy carries only in-frame clones and drops some. The sample yields about 170,000 clones, about 85% seen once. The sample was PBMCs. The chain combines TRBV18 with TRBJ1-4; D is undetermined. The sequence came from a boy younger than 10 in good health and CMV-seronegative. The CDR3 nucleotides read TGTGCCAGCTCACCACTTGCCGGGAATGAAAAACTGTTTTTT. Its translation is CASSPLAGNEKLFF.